The T cell receptor beta chain under discussion was sequenced for a study of shared clonotypes between healthy human individuals. General study results and limits: Rarefaction analysis demonstrated incomplete sorted-subset sequencing notwithstanding large depth.

Donation came from healthy HIV-negative adults that had no recent acute infections or vaccinations. The donors, all of them Caucasian adults, lived in Nashville, Tennessee. Execution of the assay was at deep level. The data were produced by immunoSEQ multiplex PCR, yet TCRdb's version contains in-frame clones alone and is incomplete. Of 2.5 million or so clones in the sample, roughly 92% were seen once. The V and J ends lost 0 bases and 2 bases, in that order; junction bases with no gene match: 9. Germline loops: CDR1 LGHNT, CDR2 FRNRAP. CDR3 size: 19 residues. This clone was observed a single time. Its antigen is not known.

The J gene is TRBJ2-3, the V gene TRBV12-5; 12 bases are shared with TRBD2. Sequenced input: naive CD4+ T cells sorted from blood. Subset meaning: CD45RA+ positively selected. The origin of this receptor is a young man in good health. This CDR3 reads CASGLVLGTSGRYTDTQYF. The CDR3 bases are TGTGCTAGTGGTTTGGTCCTGGGGACTAGCGGGCGTTACACAGATACGCAGTATTTT.